The entry that follows covers one T cell receptor beta chain sequence. V lost 3 bases and J lost 8; bases outside the gene matches: 6. This CDR3 is 15 amino acids long. Germline V gene data show CDR1 as LGHNA and CDR2 as YNFKEQ. These data belong to a study of control samples from healthy donors and cancer patients. TCRdb's copy holds only in-frame clones and misses some; the assay was immunoSEQ multiplex PCR. There are 80,000 to 100,000 clones in the sample; 88% occur only once, and roughly an eighth lies in the top ten. Sequenced material: blood. This clonotype was obtained from a young man in good health. The gene calls are TRBV4-2 and TRBJ1-4; 10 bases line up with TRBD1. CDR3 protein: CASSQWDRGREKLFF. The CDR3 region has the DNA TGTGCCAGCAGCCAGTGGGACAGGGGACGGGAAAAACTGTTTTTT.